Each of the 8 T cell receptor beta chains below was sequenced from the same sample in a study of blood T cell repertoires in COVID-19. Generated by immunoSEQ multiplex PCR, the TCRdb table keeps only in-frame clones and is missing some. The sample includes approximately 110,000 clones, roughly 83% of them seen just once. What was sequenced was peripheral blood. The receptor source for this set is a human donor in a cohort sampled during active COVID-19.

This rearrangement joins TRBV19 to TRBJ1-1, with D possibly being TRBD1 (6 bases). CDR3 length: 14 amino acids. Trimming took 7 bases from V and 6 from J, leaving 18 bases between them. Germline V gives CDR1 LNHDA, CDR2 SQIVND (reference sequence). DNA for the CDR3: TGTGCCAGTAAACCCAGGCAGGGGTTATCTGAAGCTTTCTTT. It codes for CASKPRQGLSEAFF.

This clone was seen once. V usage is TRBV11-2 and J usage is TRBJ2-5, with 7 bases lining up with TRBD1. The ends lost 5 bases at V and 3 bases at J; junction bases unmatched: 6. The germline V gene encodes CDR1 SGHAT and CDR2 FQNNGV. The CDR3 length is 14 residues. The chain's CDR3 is CASSAWTGKETQYF. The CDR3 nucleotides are TGTGCCAGCAGCGCCTGGACAGGTAAAGAGACCCAGTACTTC. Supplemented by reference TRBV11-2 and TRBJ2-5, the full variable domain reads EAGVAQSPRYKIIEKRQSVAFWCNPISGHATLYWYQQILGQGPKLLIQFQNNGVVDDSQLPKDRFSAERLKGVDSTLKIQPAKLEDSAVYLCASSAWTGKETQYFGPGTRLLVL.

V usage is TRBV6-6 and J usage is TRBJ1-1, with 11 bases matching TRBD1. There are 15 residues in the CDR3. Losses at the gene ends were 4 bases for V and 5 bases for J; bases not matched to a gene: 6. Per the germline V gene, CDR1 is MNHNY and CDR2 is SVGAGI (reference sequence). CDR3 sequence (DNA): TGTGCCAGCAGTTCCGGACAGGGGGCAAGGACTGAAGCTTTCTTT. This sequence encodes CASSSGQGARTEAFF.

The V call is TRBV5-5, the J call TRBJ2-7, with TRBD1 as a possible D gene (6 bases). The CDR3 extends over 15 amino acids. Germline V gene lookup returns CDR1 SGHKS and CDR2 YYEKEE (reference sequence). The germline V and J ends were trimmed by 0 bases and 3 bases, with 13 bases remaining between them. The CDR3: CASSLGGDTRYEQYF. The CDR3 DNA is TGTGCCAGCAGCTTGGGTGGGGACACACGCTACGAGCAGTACTTC.

In DNA, the CDR3 is TGCGCCAGCAGCCAAGATTGGACAGGGTATGACAATGAGCAGTTCTTC. It translates to CASSQDWTGYDNEQFF. This chain joins TRBV4-1 and TRBJ2-1; 8 nucleotides match TRBD1. This CDR3 is built from 16 residues. Looked up from germline, CDR1 is MGHRA and CDR2 is YSYEKL. Trimming removed 0 bases from V and 5 bases from J; junction bases left unmatched: 6.

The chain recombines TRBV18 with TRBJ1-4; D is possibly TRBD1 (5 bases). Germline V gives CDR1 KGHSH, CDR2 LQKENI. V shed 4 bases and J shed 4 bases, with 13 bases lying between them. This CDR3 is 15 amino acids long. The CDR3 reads CASSRSRGGNEKLFF. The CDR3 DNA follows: TGTGCCAGCTCACGGTCGCGCGGGGGTAATGAAAAACTGTTTTTT.

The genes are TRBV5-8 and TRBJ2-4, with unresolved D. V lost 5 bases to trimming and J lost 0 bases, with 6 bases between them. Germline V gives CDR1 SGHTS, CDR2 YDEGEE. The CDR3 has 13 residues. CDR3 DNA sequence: TGTGCCAGCAGTCTGTTAGCCAAAAACATTCAGTACTTC. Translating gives CASSLLAKNIQYF.

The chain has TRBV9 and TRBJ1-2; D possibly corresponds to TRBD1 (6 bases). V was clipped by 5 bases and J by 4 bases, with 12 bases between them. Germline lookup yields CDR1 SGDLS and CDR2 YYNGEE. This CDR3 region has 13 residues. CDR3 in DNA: TGTGCCAGCAGTCTCAGGGGAGCCTATGGCTACACCTTC. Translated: CASSLRGAYGYTF.